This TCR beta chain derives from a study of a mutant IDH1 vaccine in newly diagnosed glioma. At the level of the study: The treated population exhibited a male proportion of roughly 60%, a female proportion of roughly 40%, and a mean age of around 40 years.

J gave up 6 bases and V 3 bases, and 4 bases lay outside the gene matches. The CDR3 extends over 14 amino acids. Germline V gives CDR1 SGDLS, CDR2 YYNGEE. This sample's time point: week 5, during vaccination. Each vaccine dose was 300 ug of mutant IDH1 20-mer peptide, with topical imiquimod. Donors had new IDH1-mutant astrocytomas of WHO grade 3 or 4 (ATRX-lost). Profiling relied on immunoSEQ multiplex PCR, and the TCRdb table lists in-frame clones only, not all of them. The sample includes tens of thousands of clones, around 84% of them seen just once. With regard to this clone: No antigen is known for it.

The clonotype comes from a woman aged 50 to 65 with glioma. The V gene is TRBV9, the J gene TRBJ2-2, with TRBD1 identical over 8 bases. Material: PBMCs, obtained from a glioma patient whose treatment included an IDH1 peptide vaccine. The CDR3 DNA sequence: TGTGCCAGCAGCGATGACAGGGGACCCGGGGAGCTGTTTTTT. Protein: CASSDDRGPGELFF.